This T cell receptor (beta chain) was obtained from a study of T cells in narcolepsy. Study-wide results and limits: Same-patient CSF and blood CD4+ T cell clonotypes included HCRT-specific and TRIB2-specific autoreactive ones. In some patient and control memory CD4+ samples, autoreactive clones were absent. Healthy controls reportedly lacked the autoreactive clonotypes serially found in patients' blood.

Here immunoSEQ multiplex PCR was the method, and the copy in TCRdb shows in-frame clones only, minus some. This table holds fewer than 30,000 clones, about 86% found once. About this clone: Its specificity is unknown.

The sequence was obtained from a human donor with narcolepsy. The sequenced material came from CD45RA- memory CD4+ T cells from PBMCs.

CDR3 sequence (DNA): TGTGCCAGCAACCTATTATGGGGTTACGAGCAGTACTTC. Translation gives CASNLLWGYEQYF. V and J are TRBV6-1 and TRBJ2-7; D not certain. Between the trimmed V and J ends, which lost 7 bases and 4 bases, there was a span of 14 bases. CDR3 length: 13 amino acids. In germline, CDR1 is MNHNS, CDR2 SASEGT.